This T cell receptor (beta chain) originates from a study of shared clonotypes between healthy human individuals. Remarks on this clone: Its antigen is unidentified.

From CD4+ cells came CD45RA+ naive and CD45RA-negative memory subsets. The study's findings and limits: The sharing of roughly 5% of naive CD4 clonotypes was seen across a handful of donors.

The CDR3 is 14 residues long. Germline V gene lookup returns CDR1 SGHNT and CDR2 YYREEE (reference sequence). The germline V and J ends were trimmed by 2 bases and 5 bases, with 14 bases remaining between them. The assay was immunoSEQ multiplex PCR, and TCRdb's table has in-frame clones only and misses some. The table shows some 1 million clones, with about three quarters occurring only once. The sequence derives from a man between 18 and 29 years old in good health. The chain uses TRBV5-4 and TRBJ2-7; D uncertain. The specimen sequenced was memory CD4+ T cells sorted from blood. Sample subset: CD45RA-negative fraction. CDR3 sequence (DNA): TGTGCCAGCAGCTTAAAAGGTCCGGAGCACGAGCAGTACTTC. Protein: CASSLKGPEHEQYF.